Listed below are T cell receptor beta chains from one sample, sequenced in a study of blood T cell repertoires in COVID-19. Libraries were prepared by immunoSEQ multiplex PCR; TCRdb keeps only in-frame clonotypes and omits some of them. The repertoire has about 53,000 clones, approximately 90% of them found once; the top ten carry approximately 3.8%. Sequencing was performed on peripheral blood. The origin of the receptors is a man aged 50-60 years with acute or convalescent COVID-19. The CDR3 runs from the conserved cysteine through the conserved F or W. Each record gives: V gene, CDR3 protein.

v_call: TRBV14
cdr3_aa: CASSSFTGGQFF

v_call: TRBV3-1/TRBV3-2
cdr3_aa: CASSQGSRKDYEQYF

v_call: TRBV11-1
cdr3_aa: CASSSTSGENGNTIYF

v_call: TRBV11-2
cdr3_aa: CASTSTGGRNTEAFF

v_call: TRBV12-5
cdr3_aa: CASGGGRNYGYTF

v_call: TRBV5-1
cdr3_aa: CASSLGTLAGGPGEQFF

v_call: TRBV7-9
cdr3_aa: CASSLGSEAFF

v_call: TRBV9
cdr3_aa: CASSVVWESTDTQYF

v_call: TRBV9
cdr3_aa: CASSREGGEETQYF

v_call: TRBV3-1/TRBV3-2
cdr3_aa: CASSLGQGAYHEKLFF

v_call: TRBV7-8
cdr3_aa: CASSVDFGGMSSYEQYF

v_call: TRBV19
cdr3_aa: CASSIVGTTPSEQFF

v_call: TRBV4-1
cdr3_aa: CASSQSPVGTGWGGELFF

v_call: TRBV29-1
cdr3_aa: CSVEVGLAGGETQYF

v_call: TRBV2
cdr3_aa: CASFGDRGGDQPQHF

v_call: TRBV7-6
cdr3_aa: CASSRNEQFF

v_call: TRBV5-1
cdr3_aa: CASRTSGVYNEQFF

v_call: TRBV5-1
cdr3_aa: CASNPKSGGTYNEQFF

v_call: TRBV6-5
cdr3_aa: CASRPRGTVNSPLHF

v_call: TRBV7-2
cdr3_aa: CASSLVLAGATDTQYF

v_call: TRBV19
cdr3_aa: CASRLTSVSYNEQFF

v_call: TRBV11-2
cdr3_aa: CASSLGGDSYEQYF

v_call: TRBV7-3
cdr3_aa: CASSSSGGTHNEQFF

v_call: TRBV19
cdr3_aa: CASIPTTSDTDTQYF

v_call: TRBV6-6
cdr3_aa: CATLRGVNNQPQHF

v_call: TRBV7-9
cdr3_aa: CASTSSEFSYEQYF

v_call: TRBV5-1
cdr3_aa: CASSLVSGTGLSGNTIYF

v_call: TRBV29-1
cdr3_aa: CSATRPGLGYNEQFF

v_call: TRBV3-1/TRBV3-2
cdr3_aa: CASSQEPGLAGSNNEQFF

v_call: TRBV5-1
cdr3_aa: CASSRDRGSYGYTF

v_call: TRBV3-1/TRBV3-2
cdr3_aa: CASSLGQGKEKLFF

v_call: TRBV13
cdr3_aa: CASSLGYSGNTIYF

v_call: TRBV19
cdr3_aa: CASSIDQMTGELFF

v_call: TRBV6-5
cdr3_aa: CASSKNHNTYEQYF

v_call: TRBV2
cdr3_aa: CASSLAGASYEQYF

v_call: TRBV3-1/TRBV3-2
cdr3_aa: CAAARDSGGYGYTF

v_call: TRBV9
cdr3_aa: CASNLEGVWDTQYF

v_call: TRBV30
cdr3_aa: CAWSVQGGQPQHF

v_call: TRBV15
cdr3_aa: CATSSRGGLAASSYNEQFF

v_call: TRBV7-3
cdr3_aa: CASSRRGSGANVLTF

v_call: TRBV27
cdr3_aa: CASSPDREQETQYF

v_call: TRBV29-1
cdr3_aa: CSVLVGDRGPTEAFF

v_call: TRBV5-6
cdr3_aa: CASTITLVAGSDTQYF

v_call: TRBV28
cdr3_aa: CASSTGIYEQYF

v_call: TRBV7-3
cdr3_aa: CASSPTGDNEKLFF

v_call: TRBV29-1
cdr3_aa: CSVVPRTATYTGELFF

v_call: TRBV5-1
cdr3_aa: CASKLAGTYNEQFF

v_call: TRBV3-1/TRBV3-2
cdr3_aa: CASSPNGRHEQYF

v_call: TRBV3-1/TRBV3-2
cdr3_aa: CASSQGVGGSNQPQHF

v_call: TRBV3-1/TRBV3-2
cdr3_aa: CASSLYYEQYF

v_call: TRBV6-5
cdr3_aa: CASSSRTSGGTGELFF

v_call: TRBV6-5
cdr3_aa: CASSSRTGPYEQYF

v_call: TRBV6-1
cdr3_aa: CASSEGRGPPFYRDQPQHF

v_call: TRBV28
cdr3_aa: CASKDRVETQYF

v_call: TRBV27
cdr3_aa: CASSALGQPNTEAFF